A single sample gave rise to the 6 T cell receptor beta chains below, sequenced in a study of blood T cell repertoires in COVID-19. Clones were sequenced by immunoSEQ multiplex PCR, and TCRdb holds only the in-frame ones, with some missing. The top ten clones hold 0.97% of a sample with 300,000 to 400,000 clones, around 89% of them seen once. Sample: PBMCs or T cells enriched from blood (not recorded which). These receptors all stem from a woman in her twenties or thirties with acute COVID-19.

The chain recombines TRBV5-1 with TRBJ2-3; TRBD2 matches at 8 bases. CDR3 length equals 15 residues. J was trimmed by 4 bases and V by 2 bases; bases with no gene match: 6. Germline CDR1 reads SGHRS; CDR2 reads YFSETQ. The CDR3 is CASSLLAEGADTQYF. The CDR3 nucleotides read TGCGCCAGCAGCTTACTAGCGGAAGGGGCAGATACGCAGTATTTT.

This chain joins TRBV5-5 and TRBJ2-7; 8 bases match TRBD1. The CDR3 has 17 amino acids. V trimming: 4 bases; J trimming: 4 bases; junction bases outside the gene matches: 16. Germline CDR1 SGHKS, CDR2 YYEKEE (reference sequence). The CDR3 DNA is TGTGCCAGCAGCCTACAACCGACCGGGACAGGCTTTTACGAGCAGTACTTC. This gives the protein CASSLQPTGTGFYEQYF.

The chain has TRBV30 and TRBJ1-5; D is ambiguous. Germline V gives CDR1 GTSNPN, CDR2 SVGIG (reference sequence). Trimming left V 2 bases short and J 2 bases short, with 7 bases between. This CDR3 has 13 amino acids. CDR3 sequence: CAWSREGNQPQHF. The CDR3 coding sequence is TGTGCCTGGAGTAGAGAGGGCAATCAGCCCCAGCATTTT.

This clone turned up a few times. This chain uses TRBV20-1 with TRBJ1-4; D is perhaps TRBD1 (6 bases). CDR1 and CDR2 from the germline V gene are DFQATT and SNEGSKA (reference sequence). Deletions cut 6 bases from V and 4 bases from J, with 18 bases between. There are 15 residues in the CDR3. For the CDR3, the DNA is TGCAGTGCAAGTAACAGGGATGCGGGTAATGAAAAACTGTTTTTT. It is translated as CSASNRDAGNEKLFF.

This chain uses TRBV2 with TRBJ1-1, with D perhaps TRBD1 (5 bases). Trimming pared 7 bases from V and 0 bases from J, leaving 9 bases between. The CDR3 length is 13 residues. The germline gives CDR1 SNHLY, CDR2 FYNNEI. In nucleotides, the CDR3 is TGTGCCAGCATTGGACATATGAACACTGAAGCTTTCTTT. Its translation: CASIGHMNTEAFF.

The table lists this clone with a few counts. The CDR3, as DNA: TGTGCCAGCAGTTTATCGTTCCGGGGTACTGAAGCTTTCTTT. Translated: CASSLSFRGTEAFF. This sequence joins TRBV27 and TRBJ1-1; D gene ambiguous. Per the germline V gene, CDR1 is MNHEY and CDR2 is SMNVEV (reference sequence). The germline V and J ends were trimmed by 0 bases and 5 bases, with 10 bases remaining between them. The CDR3 is 14 amino acids.